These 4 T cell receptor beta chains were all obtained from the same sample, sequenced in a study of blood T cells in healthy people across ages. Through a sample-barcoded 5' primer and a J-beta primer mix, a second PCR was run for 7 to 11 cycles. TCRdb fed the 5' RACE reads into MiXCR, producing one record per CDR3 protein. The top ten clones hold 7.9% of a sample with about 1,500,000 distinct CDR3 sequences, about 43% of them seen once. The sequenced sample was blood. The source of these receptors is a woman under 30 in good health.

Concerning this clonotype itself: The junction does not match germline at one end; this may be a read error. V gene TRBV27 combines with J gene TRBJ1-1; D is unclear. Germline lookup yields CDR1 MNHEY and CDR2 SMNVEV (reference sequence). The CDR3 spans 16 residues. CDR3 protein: CVSSLSDVGMGTEAFF. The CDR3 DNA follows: TGTGTCAGCAGTTTATCAGATGTGGGGATGGGGACTGAAGCTTTCTTT.

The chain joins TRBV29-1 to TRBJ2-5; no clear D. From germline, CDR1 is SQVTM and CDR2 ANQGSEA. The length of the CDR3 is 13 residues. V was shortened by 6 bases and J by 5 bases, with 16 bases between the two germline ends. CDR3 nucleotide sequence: TGCAGCGTCAAGCCTTCGGCCCGGGAGACCCAGTACTTC. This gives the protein CSVKPSARETQYF.

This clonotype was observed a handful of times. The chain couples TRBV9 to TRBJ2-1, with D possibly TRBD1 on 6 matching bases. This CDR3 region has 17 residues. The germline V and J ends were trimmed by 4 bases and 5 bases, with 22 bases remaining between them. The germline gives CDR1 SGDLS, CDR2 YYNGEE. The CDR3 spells CASSQHADWGRDNEQFF. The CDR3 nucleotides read TGTGCCAGCAGCCAACACGCCGATTGGGGGCGAGACAATGAGCAGTTCTTC.

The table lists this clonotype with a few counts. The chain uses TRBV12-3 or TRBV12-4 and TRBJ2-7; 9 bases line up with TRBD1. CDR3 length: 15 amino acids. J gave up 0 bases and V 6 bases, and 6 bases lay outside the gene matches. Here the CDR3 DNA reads TGTGCCAGCAGAGGGGACAGGGAGAGCTCCTACGAGCAGTACTTC. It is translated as CASRGDRESSYEQYF.